These 21 T cell receptor beta chains were all obtained from the same sample, sequenced in a study of neurological immune-mediated disorders. In TCRdb, the 5' RACE reads were re-called with MiXCR into one record per CDR3 protein. The sample contains roughly 100,000 distinct CDR3 sequences, 3.5% of which appear only once. Sequenced sample: PBMCs. Every receptor here comes from a woman aged 18-29 years with multiple sclerosis.

This clonotype occurred a few times. The chain has TRBV29-1 and TRBJ2-7, with D perhaps matching TRBD1 or TRBD2 (5 bases each). The CDR3 extends over 14 amino acids. V shed 7 bases and J shed 3 bases, with 19 bases lying between them. The germline CDR1 and CDR2 sequences are SQVTM and ANQGSEA. CDR3 residues: CSASGTAIDYEQYF. DNA of the CDR3: TGCAGCGCCTCGGGGACGGCTATAGACTACGAGCAGTACTTC.

At least ten counts were recorded for this clonotype. The chain carries TRBV20-1 and TRBJ1-2, with 8 bases aligning to TRBD1. Germline V gives CDR1 DFQATT, CDR2 SNEGSKA (reference sequence). CDR3 length equals 19 residues. V lost 0 bases to trimming and J lost 0 bases; unmatched junction nucleotides: 15. The DNA for the CDR3 is TGCAGTGCTAGAGATGGAACCGGGACAGGACGCGTCCCTAACTATGGCTACACCTTC. This gives the protein CSARDGTGTGRVPNYGYTF.

This clonotype showed up many times. The chain couples TRBV5-6 to TRBJ2-1; 7 bases line up with TRBD2. The germline CDR1 and CDR2 sequences are SGHDT and YYEEEE. The CDR3 contains 13 residues. J lost 8 bases, V lost 1 base, and 3 bases had no gene match. DNA of the CDR3: TGTGCCAGCAGCTTGCCCGGGGGGTATGAGCAGTTCTTC. Its translation is CASSLPGGYEQFF. The whole variable domain, remainder taken from reference TRBV5-6 and TRBJ2-1, is DAGVTQSPTHLIKTRGQQVTLRCSPKSGHDTVSWYQQALGQGPQFIFQYYEEEERQRGNFPDRFSGHQFPNYSSELNVNALLLGDSALYLCASSLPGGYEQFFGPGTRLTVL.

This clonotype was detected ten times or more. The CDR3 nucleotides read TGCAGTGCTAGGTCTAGCGCCCCCGGGGATACGCAGTATTTT. It codes for CSARSSAPGDTQYF. This rearrangement joins TRBV20-1 to TRBJ2-3; possibly TRBD2 for D (6 bases). The CDR3 runs to 14 residues. CDR1 DFQATT and CDR2 SNEGSKA come from the germline V gene (reference sequence). V gave up 3 bases and J gave up 6 bases, with 16 bases separating them.

This clonotype was detected many times. The V and J genes are TRBV6-2 or TRBV6-3 and TRBJ2-3; 9 bases map to TRBD2. The CDR3 is 16 amino acids. Germline CDR1 is MNHEY and CDR2 is SVGEGT. The V and J ends lost 1 base and 3 bases, in that order; junction bases with no gene match: 5. CDR3 DNA sequence: TGTGCCAGCAGTTACTTTTTAGCGGGAGAGACAGATACGCAGTATTTT. Translation gives CASSYFLAGETDTQYF.

This sequence joins TRBV6-4 and TRBJ2-2, with 7 bases that match TRBD2. With 4 bases clipped from V and 3 bases from J, the junction kept 8 bases outside the gene matches. CDR1 is MRHNA, CDR2 SNTAGT, per germline. This CDR3 comprises 16 residues. Here the CDR3 reads CASSASAGEDTGELFF. CDR3 DNA: TGTGCCAGCAGTGCCTCGGCGGGAGAAGACACCGGGGAGCTGTTTTTT.

This clonotype occurred many times. The chain combines TRBV20-1 with TRBJ2-1, with TRBD2 identical over 7 bases. Germline-derived CDR1 and CDR2 are DFQATT and SNEGSKA (reference sequence). The V and J ends lost 4 bases and 5 bases, in that order; junction bases with no gene match: 17. There are 17 residues in the CDR3. CDR3 DNA sequence: TGCAGTGCTACGGGGGGAGCGCATAGAAGGAAAAACAATGAGCAGTTCTTC. It translates to CSATGGAHRRKNNEQFF.

This clonotype was recorded a few times. The chain uses TRBV12-3 or TRBV12-4 and TRBJ1-5, with 7 bases fitting TRBD1. V shed 6 bases and J 7 bases; nucleotides not matched to a gene: 3. The CDR3 is 12 residues long. The CDR3 loop is CASRVTGQPQHF. The CDR3 nucleotides are TGTGCCAGCAGAGTGACAGGGCAGCCCCAGCATTTT.

In the case of this clonotype: Possible read error: a much larger clone is one base away. CDR3: CSANPFTVNTEAFF. In nucleotides, the CDR3 is TGCAGCGCTAACCCCTTTACAGTGAACACTGAAGCTTTCTTT. The J gene is TRBJ1-1, the V gene TRBV29-1; D gene ambiguous. This CDR3 region has 14 residues. Per germline, CDR1 SQVTM and CDR2 ANQGSEA. The V end was cut by 7 bases, the J end by 0 bases, with 15 bases between.

This clonotype was detected ten times or more. The rearrangement joins TRBV29-1 to TRBJ2-4; D remains ambiguous. V gave up 1 base and J gave up 6 bases, with 7 bases separating them. Germline assignment: CDR1 SQVTM and CDR2 ANQGSEA. The CDR3 extends over 12 amino acids. CDR3 in DNA: TGCAGCGTTGAAGTAGGTGGAAACATTCAGTACTTC. Translated: CSVEVGGNIQYF.

This clonotype showed up many times. The chain has TRBV5-1 and TRBJ1-5; possibly TRBD1 for D (5 bases). Germline values: CDR1 SGHRS, CDR2 YFSETQ. CDR3 length: 15 residues. V was pared by 1 base and J by 0 bases, with 8 bases between. The CDR3 loop is CASSLRDVSNQPQHF. CDR3 in DNA: TGCGCCAGCAGCTTGAGGGACGTTAGCAATCAGCCCCAGCATTTT.

The table lists this clonotype with many counts. This chain connects TRBV6-6 to TRBJ2-7; 11 bases are a match to TRBD1. The germline V gene encodes CDR1 MNHNY and CDR2 SVGAGI (reference sequence). After removal of 4 bases from V and 0 bases from J, the junction contained 5 bases not matched to a gene. The CDR3 runs 16 residues. CDR3 in DNA: TGTGCCAGCAGTTCCCGGACAGGGGGCTACTCCTACGAGCAGTACTTC. Protein sequence: CASSSRTGGYSYEQYF.

This clonotype was seen repeatedly, ten times or more. The V gene is TRBV10-3, the J gene TRBJ1-2; D gene uncertain. CDR1 ENHRY and CDR2 SYGVKD come from the germline V gene. The CDR3 runs 14 residues. V was shortened by 0 bases and J by 2 bases, with 7 bases between the two germline ends. The CDR3 loop is CAISESGKNYGYTF. The CDR3 region has the DNA TGTGCCATCAGTGAGTCAGGGAAGAACTATGGCTACACCTTC.

This clonotype was found many times. The J gene is TRBJ2-7, the V gene TRBV20-1; D is unresolved. Germline CDR1 and CDR2: DFQATT and SNEGSKA (reference sequence). The CDR3 spans 13 residues. V was trimmed by 2 bases and J by 6 bases, leaving 14 bases between them. The CDR3 reads CSARPSNVGEQYF. DNA of the CDR3: TGCAGTGCTAGACCCTCCAACGTGGGCGAGCAGTACTTC.

This clonotype was observed many times. The chain employs TRBV20-1 and TRBJ2-7, with D perhaps TRBD1 (5 bases). The CDR3 length is 13 residues. V lost 0 bases and J 5 bases, leaving 11 bases between the germline ends. Germline V gives CDR1 DFQATT, CDR2 SNEGSKA (reference sequence). The CDR3 DNA sequence: TGCAGTGCTAGAGATTTGGGCAGGGACGAGCAGTACTTC. Encoded protein: CSARDLGRDEQYF.

This clonotype was observed at least ten times. The rearrangement uses TRBV4-3 and TRBJ2-5; D is uncertain. V lost 1 base and J 1 base, leaving 7 bases between the germline ends. The CDR3 runs 14 residues. Germline V gene sequence: CDR1 LGHNA, CDR2 YSLEER. DNA of the CDR3: TGCGCCAGCAGCCAAGGTGGCATCCAAGAGACCCAGTACTTC. Encoded protein: CASSQGGIQETQYF.

This clonotype was observed many times. As DNA, the CDR3 is TGTGCCAGCAGCTTAGGTCCGGTGCCCGTCGATGAGCAGTTCTTC. It specifies CASSLGPVPVDEQFF. The J gene is TRBJ2-1, the V gene TRBV7-2; D gene uncertain. Germline V gene sequence: CDR1 SGHTA, CDR2 FQGNSA. The V end was cut by 1 base, the J end by 8 bases, with 15 bases between. The CDR3 extends over 15 amino acids.

This clonotype was seen repeatedly, ten times or more. The V call is TRBV7-9, the J call TRBJ1-2; unclear D gene. CDR1 is SEHNR, CDR2 FQNEAQ, per germline (reference sequence). The CDR3 runs to 12 residues. V lost 3 bases to trimming and J lost 8 bases, with 10 bases between them. The CDR3 coding sequence is TGTGCCAGCAGCTTCAACCAGGACGGCTACACCTTC. This encodes CASSFNQDGYTF.

This clonotype came up many times. This chain links TRBV4-2 with TRBJ2-5; the D is unclear. Germline V lookup: CDR1 LGHNA, CDR2 YNFKEQ. The CDR3 contains 15 residues. Trimming cost V 1 base and J 1 base, with 10 bases left between them. CDR3 nucleotide sequence: TGTGCCAGCAGCCAAGCCTCGACTGTCCAAGAGACCCAGTACTTC. This sequence encodes CASSQASTVQETQYF.

The table lists this clonotype with many counts. CDR3 protein: CATSDPGVSYEQYF. The CDR3, as DNA: TGTGCCACCAGTGATCCCGGGGTCAGCTACGAGCAGTACTTC. The chain is built from TRBV24-1 and TRBJ2-7; maybe TRBD2 (5 bases). CDR3 length: 14 residues. Germline V CDR1 and CDR2: KGHDR, SFDVKD. Trimming cost V 3 bases and J 3 bases, with 11 bases left between them.

The sample holds many counts of this clonotype. V gene TRBV3-1 combines with J gene TRBJ2-5; tentative D call: TRBD2 (6 bases). Germline CDR1 LGHDT, CDR2 YNNKEL (reference sequence). This CDR3 is built from 15 residues. The V gene lost 1 base and the J gene lost 4 bases, with 13 bases spanning the gap. This chain's CDR3 is CASSQGLARGETQYF. CDR3 nucleotide sequence: TGTGCCAGCAGCCAAGGGCTAGCGAGGGGAGAGACCCAGTACTTC.